Included here is one T cell receptor (beta chain) sequence, with context. The antigen remains unidentified. The data were obtained in a study of cytomegalovirus exposure and HLA in healthy donors. The PCR made use of 60 Vbeta and 13 Jbeta primers. The table came from immunoSEQ multiplex PCR; TCRdb's copy has only in-frame clones and leaves some out. This table has some 110,000 clones, just under 70% appearing once. CDR1 is ENHRY, CDR2 SYGVKD, per germline. Trimming cost V 1 base and J 0 bases; bases outside gene matches: 5. The CDR3 is made up of 16 amino acids. Whole-study results and caveats: Analyzed later, most CMV-associated TCR beta chains appeared HLA-restricted.

The clonotype comes from a man in his thirties or forties in good health and CMV-seropositive. Sequenced: PBMCs. This chain uses TRBV10-3 with TRBJ1-1; 7 nucleotides align to TRBD1. CDR3 coding DNA: TGTGCCATCAGTGAGTATCCAGGACAGGTGAACACTGAAGCTTTCTTT. Encoded protein: CAISEYPGQVNTEAFF.